A selection of T cell receptor beta chains follows, all from one sample in a study of beta chain features in type 1 diabetes. The table came from immunoSEQ multiplex PCR; TCRdb's copy has only in-frame clones and leaves some out. The repertoire holds 350,000 to 400,000 clones, around 12% seen once, with around 0.0099% in the top ten. The sample was naive CD4+ T cells from blood. The receptors here all came from a woman aged 18-29 years with type 1 diabetes. Both conserved end residues are trimmed from each CDR3.

v_call	j_call	cdr3_aa
TRBV7-9	TRBJ2-5	ASSLRLARDKETQY
TRBV14	TRBJ2-7	ASSQDLRRGYEQY
TRBV11-2	TRBJ1-1	ASSPRTGGLGTEAF
TRBV4-3	TRBJ2-2	ASSPGGRRTGELF
TRBV21-1	TRBJ2-7	ASLPSGQRYEQY
TRBV7-2	TRBJ2-5	ASSPRQVYETQY
TRBV30	TRBJ1-2	AWREGPGQGHYGYT
TRBV4-1	TRBJ2-7	ASSQPSGRAREQY
TRBV7-9	TRBJ1-2	ASSSGGGYGYGYT
TRBV5-1	TRBJ2-2	ASSLAPQGASGELF
TRBV2	TRBJ2-3	ASRQGPFTDTQY
TRBV7-2	TRBJ1-1	ASSSGQMNTEAF
TRBV2	TRBJ1-6	ASTDPGRNSPLH
TRBV15	TRBJ2-7	ATSRDPGGGYEQY
TRBV6-5	TRBJ2-2	ATDGGTGELF
TRBV5-1	TRBJ2-7	ASSEQGYEQY
TRBV5-1	TRBJ2-3	ASSLAGSTDTQY
TRBV29-1	TRBJ2-3	SVESTDTQY
TRBV20-1	TRBJ2-2	SRRTGELF
TRBV30	TRBJ2-1	AWSVNRDNEQF
TRBV5-4	TRBJ2-5	ASSLSGTSGRAGETQY
TRBV28	TRBJ1-1	ASSPLGSNAEAF
TRBV28	TRBJ1-2	ASKLPGRGYGYT
TRBV2	TRBJ2-2	ATSNTGELF
TRBV6-5	TRBJ2-1	ASSPRLRSEQF
TRBV9	TRBJ2-3	ASSLRAGGTDTQY
TRBV7-9	TRBJ2-5	ASSSPLAGGLETQY
TRBV6-1	TRBJ1-1	ASSVSNTEAF
TRBV19	TRBJ1-6	ASSETGKSPLH
TRBV7-7	TRBJ2-1	ASSPGSHPYNEQF
TRBV4-3	TRBJ1-5	ASSQDRGIYQPQH
TRBV5-4	TRBJ2-7	ASSLGSGGHYEQY
TRBV7-2	TRBJ2-7	ASRTGQGVSYEQY